Listed below are T cell receptor beta chains from one sample, sequenced in a study of blood T cell repertoires in COVID-19. The assay was immunoSEQ multiplex PCR, and TCRdb's table has in-frame clones only and misses some. The data show fewer than 300,000 clones, about 81% seen once. The sample consisted of peripheral blood. The receptors here all came from a human donor with COVID-19, enrolled during active disease. The donor label of this sample is uncertain. Each CDR3 is given with its conserved first and last residue. D genes are given only for firm matches. For some rows the clone size is stated as once, few or many, or as a class when expanded; others skip it.

TRBJ1-3,.,TRBV2,TRBD1,TGTGCCAGCAAACCGGGACAGGGGGCGTCTGGAAACACCATATATTTT,CASKPGQGASGNTIYF
TRBJ2-7,.,TRBV2,.,TGTGCCAGCAGACCTCTCAGGGGTACCTACGAGCAGTACTTC,CASRPLRGTYEQYF
TRBJ2-7,few,TRBV5-4,.,TGTGCCAGCAGGCCGGGGGGCGAATACTACGAGCAGTACTTC,CASRPGGEYYEQYF
TRBJ1-5,.,TRBV18,TRBD1,TGTGCCAGCTCACCCCGACAGGGGAATCAGCCCCAGCATTTT,CASSPRQGNQPQHF
TRBJ2-2,.,TRBV7-9,.,TGTGCCAGCAGCGTGACAAGCACCGGGGAGCTGTTTTTT,CASSVTSTGELFF
TRBJ2-5,.,TRBV30,TRBD1,TGTGCCTGGGAGCCGGGACAGGGGAAAGAGACCCAGTACTTC,CAWEPGQGKETQYF
TRBJ2-6,.,TRBV5-1,.,TGCGCCAGCAGCTTGGGCTCCTCAGGGGTTGGGGCCAACGTCCTGACTTTC,CASSLGSSGVGANVLTF
TRBJ2-3,many,TRBV7-6,.,TGTGCCAGCAGCTTACTTCGCAGGGGGGCAGATACGCAGTATTTT,CASSLLRRGADTQYF
TRBJ1-3,.,TRBV28,.,TGTGCCAGCAGTTTAGGACAGACAAACACCATATATTTT,CASSLGQTNTIYF
TRBJ1-5,few,TRBV28,TRBD1,TGTGCCAGCAGTGCCCGGATAGGACAGGGTAATCAGCCCCAGCATTTT,CASSARIGQGNQPQHF
TRBJ2-5,.,TRBV19,.,TGTGCCAGTAGTATAGGAGGGAAGACGGCCGAACAAGAGACCCAGTACTTC,CASSIGGKTAEQETQYF
TRBJ2-7,.,TRBV2,.,TGTGCCAGCAGGGACAAGGCCCACGAGCAGTACTTC,CASRDKAHEQYF
TRBJ2-2,.,TRBV29-1,.,TGCAGCGTTTGGACAACAAACACCGGGGAGCTGTTTTTT,CSVWTTNTGELFF
TRBJ1-1,.,TRBV27,.,TGTGCCAGCATCGATTCAGGCGTTAACACTGAAGCTTTCTTT,CASIDSGVNTEAFF
TRBJ1-4,.,TRBV15,.,TGTGCCACCAGCAGGGGGGGCGGGGGCACAACTAATGAAAAACTGTTTTTT,CATSRGGGGTTNEKLFF
TRBJ2-3,once,TRBV28,.,TGTGCCAGCAGTTTTCCCGGGGGCACAGATACGCAGTATTTT,CASSFPGGTDTQYF
TRBJ2-7,.,TRBV28,TRBD2,TGTGCCAGCAGTTTGACTAGCGGGATTACCTACGAGCAGTACTTC,CASSLTSGITYEQYF
TRBJ2-3,.,TRBV24-1,.,TGTGCCACCAGGCCGCGACTAGAGATAGCAGATACGCAGTATTTT,CATRPRLEIADTQYF
TRBJ1-5,once,TRBV5-4,.,TGTGCCAGCAGCTTGGCCGGGTACAATCAGCCCCAGCATTTT,CASSLAGYNQPQHF
TRBJ2-2,.,TRBV7-3,TRBD2,TGTGCCAGCAGCCTAAGCGGGGGCACCGGGGAGCTGTTTTTT,CASSLSGGTGELFF
TRBJ1-1,.,TRBV7-8,.,TGTGCCAGCAGCTTCTCGATTGGCAGGGGAGCTTTCTTT,CASSFSIGRGAFF
TRBJ2-1,.,TRBV18,.,TGTGCCAGCTCACCAAACGGGCAGGGGACCTACAATGAGCAGTTCTTC,CASSPNGQGTYNEQFF
TRBJ1-4,few,TRBV6-5,TRBD1,TGTGCCAGCAGAGTCGACAGGGGGTACGGAAAACTGTTTTTT,CASRVDRGYGKLFF
TRBJ2-7,once,TRBV28,.,TGTGCCAGCCTACGGTCGGGGAACGACTACGAGCAGTACTTC,CASLRSGNDYEQYF
TRBJ1-1,.,TRBV29-1,.,TGCAGCGTTGAAACCCCCCGGTTCGCTGAAGCTTTCTTT,CSVETPRFAEAFF
TRBJ2-1,few,TRBV3-1/TRBV3-2,TRBD1,TGTGCCAGCAGCCGGTGGGACAGTCGGGATGAGCAGTTCTTC,CASSRWDSRDEQFF
TRBJ1-2,.,TRBV5-1,.,TGCGCCAGCAGCTTGGGGTCCCTCAGGACGCGGGCTGGCTACACCTTC,CASSLGSLRTRAGYTF
TRBJ1-4,.,TRBV2,.,TGTGCCAGCAGTGACAGGGCTTTTACCCCAACTAATGAAAAACTGTTTTTT,CASSDRAFTPTNEKLFF
TRBJ1-3,.,TRBV3-1/TRBV3-2,TRBD1,TGTGCCAGCATGTCACAGGGGAACACCATATATTTT,CASMSQGNTIYF
TRBJ2-1,.,TRBV7-8,.,TGTGCCAGCAGCTTCGGTAATGAGCAGTTCTTC,CASSFGNEQFF
TRBJ2-7,.,TRBV7-2,.,TGTGCCAGCAGCAATATGGTGGGGGCGGGCGAGCAGTACTTC,CASSNMVGAGEQYF
TRBJ2-1,.,TRBV5-4,.,TGTGCCAGCAGCTGGCAGGGGACCTCCAATGAGCAGTTCTTC,CASSWQGTSNEQFF
TRBJ2-3,once,TRBV7-9,TRBD2,TGTGCCAGCAGACCGAGCGGGAGGGCCAGGGATACGCAGTATTTT,CASRPSGRARDTQYF
TRBJ1-3,.,TRBV30,.,TGTGCCTGGAGAAAGCGGGGGGTTCGAAACACCATATATTTT,CAWRKRGVRNTIYF
TRBJ1-1,.,TRBV9,.,TGTGCCAGCAGCCCCCGTGAGAGAATCCCTGAAGCTTTCTTT,CASSPRERIPEAFF
TRBJ2-2,once,TRBV2,.,TGTGCCAGCAGGGCAGGGACTTCCACCGGGGAGCTGTTTTTT,CASRAGTSTGELFF
TRBJ2-7,.,TRBV4-2,.,TGTGCCAGCAGCCAAGCCTTCGGGTCCTCCTACGAGCAGTACTTC,CASSQAFGSSYEQYF
TRBJ2-7,.,TRBV5-3,.,TGTGCCAGAACGGGACTTTATACCTACGAGCAGTACTTC,CARTGLYTYEQYF
TRBJ1-5,.,TRBV11-2,.,TGTGCCAGCAGCCTAGTACGGGGAAGCAATCAGCCCCAGCATTTT,CASSLVRGSNQPQHF
TRBJ2-7,.,TRBV3-1/TRBV3-2,.,TGTGCCAGCAGCCTCAACCCGGGTTACGAGCAGTACTTC,CASSLNPGYEQYF
TRBJ1-6,.,TRBV19,.,TGTGCCAGTAGTACAGGTTCACCCCTCCACTTT,CASSTGSPLHF
TRBJ2-7,.,TRBV5-1,TRBD1,TGCGCCAGCAGCTTGGAAAGAGGGACAGGGGGCGCCAACGAGCAGTACTTC,CASSLERGTGGANEQYF
TRBJ2-7,once,TRBV2,TRBD1,TGTGCCAGCAGCTGGGGTGGGACAGGGGGCTTAATGGGCTACGAGCAGTACTTC,CASSWGGTGGLMGYEQYF
TRBJ1-1,.,TRBV28,.,TGTGCCAGCCGGACAGTTAACACTGAAGCTTTCTTT,CASRTVNTEAFF
TRBJ1-4,.,TRBV5-5,TRBD1,TGTGCCAGCAGCTTGGTCCAGGGGGGTAATGAAAAACTGTTTTTT,CASSLVQGGNEKLFF
TRBJ2-1,.,TRBV28,TRBD2,TGTGCCAGCAGTTTTAGACTAGCGGGAACCCCCAATGAGCAGTTCTTC,CASSFRLAGTPNEQFF
TRBJ1-6,.,TRBV18,.,TGTGCCAGCTCACCTTCTCGGGACAATAATTCACCCCTCCACTTT,CASSPSRDNNSPLHF
TRBJ2-3,.,TRBV6-2/TRBV6-3,.,TGTGCCAGCAGTTACCACCTACTCACAGATACGCAGTATTTT,CASSYHLLTDTQYF
TRBJ2-3,once,TRBV20-1,.,TGCAGCTCCCCACGGGCAGATACGCAGTATTTT,CSSPRADTQYF
TRBJ2-2,.,TRBV27,.,TGTGCCAGCAGTACGGTCCCCGGGACCGGGGAGCTGTTTTTT,CASSTVPGTGELFF
TRBJ1-5,few,TRBV28,.,TGTGCCAGCAGCTCACAGGAGCGCCAGCCCCAGCATTTT,CASSSQERQPQHF